The entry below gives a single T cell receptor (beta chain) sequence along with its context. This sample was taken from a study of T-cell reconstitution after alpha-beta-depleted transplantation in children. Unique molecular identifiers were built into the TCRbeta library. Via MiXCR, TCRdb re-called the PCR reads, giving one row per CDR3 protein. The sample has a few hundred thousand distinct CDR3 sequences, about 40% seen once; the top ten hold 25% to 30%. V was pared by 2 bases and J by 7 bases, with 18 bases between. The CDR3 sequence is 16 residues long. The germline V gene has CDR1 MGHRA and CDR2 YSYEKL.

The sequence derives from a girl aged 2-9 years with aplastic anemia, due to receive a stem cell transplant. The specimen comprised PBMCs, sampled before TCRalphabeta/CD19-depleted stem cell transplant. The V call is TRBV4-1, the J call TRBJ1-5; tentative D call: TRBD1 (6 bases). The CDR3 region is CASSQPLSGTKQPQHF. In DNA, the CDR3 is TGCGCCAGCAGCCAACCACTCTCCGGGACAAAACAGCCCCAGCATTTT.